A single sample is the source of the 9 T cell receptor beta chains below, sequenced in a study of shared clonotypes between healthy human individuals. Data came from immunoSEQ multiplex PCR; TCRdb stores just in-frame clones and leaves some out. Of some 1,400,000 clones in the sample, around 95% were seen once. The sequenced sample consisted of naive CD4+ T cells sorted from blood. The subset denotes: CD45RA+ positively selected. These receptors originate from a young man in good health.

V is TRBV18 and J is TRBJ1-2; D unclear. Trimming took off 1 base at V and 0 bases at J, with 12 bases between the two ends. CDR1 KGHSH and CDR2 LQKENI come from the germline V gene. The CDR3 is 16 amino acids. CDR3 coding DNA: TGTGCCAGCTCACCACTGACAAGGGCAGCTAACTATGGCTACACCTTC. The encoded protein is CASSPLTRAANYGYTF.

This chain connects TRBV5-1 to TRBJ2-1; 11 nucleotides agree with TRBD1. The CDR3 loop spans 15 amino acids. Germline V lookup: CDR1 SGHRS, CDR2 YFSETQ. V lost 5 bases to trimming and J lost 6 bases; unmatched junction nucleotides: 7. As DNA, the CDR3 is TGCGCCAGCAGGATTGGACAGGGGGCTTTCAATGAGCAGTTCTTC. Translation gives CASRIGQGAFNEQFF.

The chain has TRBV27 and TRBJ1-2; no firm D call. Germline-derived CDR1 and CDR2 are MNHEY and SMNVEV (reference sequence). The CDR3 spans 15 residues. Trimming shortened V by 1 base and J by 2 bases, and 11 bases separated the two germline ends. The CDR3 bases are TGTGCCAGCAGTTTATTGCCTGGCAGGAACTATGGCTACACCTTC. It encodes CASSLLPGRNYGYTF.

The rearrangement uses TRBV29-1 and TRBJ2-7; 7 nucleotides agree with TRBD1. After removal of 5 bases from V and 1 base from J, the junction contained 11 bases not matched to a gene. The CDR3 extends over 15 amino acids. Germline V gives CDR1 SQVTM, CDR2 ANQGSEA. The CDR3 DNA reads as TGCAGCGTTCGCCTACGGGACAGAGCTTCCTACGAGCAGTACTTC. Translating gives CSVRLRDRASYEQYF.

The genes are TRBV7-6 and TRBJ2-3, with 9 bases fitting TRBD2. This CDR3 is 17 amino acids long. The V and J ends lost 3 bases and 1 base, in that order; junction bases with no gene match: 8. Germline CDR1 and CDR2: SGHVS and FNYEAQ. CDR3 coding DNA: TGTGCCAGCAGCTTCTTCCAATTAGCGGGAGGCACAGATACGCAGTATTTT. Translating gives CASSFFQLAGGTDTQYF.

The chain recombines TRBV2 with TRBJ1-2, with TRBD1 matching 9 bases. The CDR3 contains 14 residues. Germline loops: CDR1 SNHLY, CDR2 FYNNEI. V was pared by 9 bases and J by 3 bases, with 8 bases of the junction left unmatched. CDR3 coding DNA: TGTGCCAGTCGGGACAGGGTGGGGTACTATGGCTACACCTTC. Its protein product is CASRDRVGYYGYTF.

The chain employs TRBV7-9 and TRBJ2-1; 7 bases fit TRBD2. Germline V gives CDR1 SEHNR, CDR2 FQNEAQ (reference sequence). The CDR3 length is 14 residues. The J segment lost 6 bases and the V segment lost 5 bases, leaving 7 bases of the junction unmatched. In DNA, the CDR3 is TGTGCCAGCAGCATGGAGACTAGCATCAATGAGCAGTTCTTC. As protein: CASSMETSINEQFF.

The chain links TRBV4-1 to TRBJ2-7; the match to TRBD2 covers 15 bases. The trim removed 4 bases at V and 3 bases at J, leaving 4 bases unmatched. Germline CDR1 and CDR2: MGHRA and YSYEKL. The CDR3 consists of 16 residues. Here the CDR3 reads CASSRGLAGGVYEQYF. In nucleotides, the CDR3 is TGCGCCAGCAGCCGCGGACTAGCGGGAGGGGTCTACGAGCAGTACTTC.

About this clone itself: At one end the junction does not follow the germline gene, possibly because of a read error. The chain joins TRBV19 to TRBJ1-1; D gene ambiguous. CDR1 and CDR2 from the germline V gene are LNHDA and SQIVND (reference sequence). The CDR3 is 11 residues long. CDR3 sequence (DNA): TGTGCCAGTAGTATAGACAGGAGGCCGATCTTT. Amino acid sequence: CASSIDRRPIF.